The rows below give T cell receptor beta chains drawn from one sample of a study of blood T cell repertoires in COVID-19. Here immunoSEQ multiplex PCR was the method, and the copy in TCRdb shows in-frame clones only, minus some. The sample yields around 180,000 clones, about 81% seen once. The source material was peripheral blood. Receptors were obtained from a woman aged 80 or older with COVID-19, enrolled during active disease. Both conserved end residues are part of each CDR3. D genes are given only for firm matches. Expanded clones are given a class, and other clones once, few, many or no size at all.

TGCAGCACCACAAATAACTATGGCTACACCTTC,CSTTNNYGYTF,TRBJ1-2,NA,NA,TRBV29-1
TGTGCCAGCAGTTTACCTGACAGGGGCCAAGAGACCCAGTACTTC,CASSLPDRGQETQYF,TRBJ2-5,TRBD1,NA,TRBV28
TGTGCCAGCAGTTTAGCAGGGTCAGTTACGCAGTATTTT,CASSLAGSVTQYF,TRBJ2-3,NA,NA,TRBV28
TGTGCCAGCAGTTTATCCCTGGCGACTAGTATTAACGACGAGCAGTACTTC,CASSLSLATSINDEQYF,TRBJ2-7,NA,few,TRBV27
TGTGCCAGCAGCTTAAATTTGGTCACAACTAACTATGGCTACACCTTC,CASSLNLVTTNYGYTF,TRBJ1-2,NA,few,TRBV7-9
TGCGCCAGCAGCTTGGAGAGTAACACTGAAGCTTTCTTT,CASSLESNTEAFF,TRBJ1-1,NA,NA,TRBV5-1
TGTGCCAGCAGCCAAGATTTAGCCGGGAGGGCCCAGCAGTACTTC,CASSQDLAGRAQQYF,TRBJ2-7,TRBD2,NA,TRBV4-2
TGTGCCAGCAGCCGAGCAGGGGATGGGTCTTACGAGCAGTACTTC,CASSRAGDGSYEQYF,TRBJ2-7,NA,NA,TRBV3-1/TRBV3-2
TGTGCCAGCAGACGACAGGGCTTCTACGAGCAGTACTTC,CASRRQGFYEQYF,TRBJ2-7,TRBD1,once,TRBV2
TGCGCCAGCAGCTTGGGAGCAGGGGGTGTGCGAGAACAGTTCTTC,CASSLGAGGVREQFF,TRBJ2-1,TRBD1,NA,TRBV5-1
TGTGCCACCAGGGCTAGCGGGGCACAAGAGACCCAGTACTTC,CATRASGAQETQYF,TRBJ2-5,TRBD2,NA,TRBV24-1
TGTGCCAGCAGTGAGGGAGGGCAGGCCTACGAGCAGTACTTC,CASSEGGQAYEQYF,TRBJ2-7,TRBD2,once,TRBV6-1
TGTGCCAGTAGTTTCTGGGCAGTCCGGCGAGCGGGAGTAGGAACCGGGGAGCTGTTTTTT,CASSFWAVRRAGVGTGELFF,TRBJ2-2,TRBD2,NA,TRBV19
TGTGCCAGCTCACCACCGGACAGAACTGGTTACACCTTC,CASSPPDRTGYTF,TRBJ1-2,NA,NA,TRBV18
TGTGCCAGCACTAAACTGGGGAGGGAGAACACTGAAGCTTTCTTT,CASTKLGRENTEAFF,TRBJ1-1,NA,NA,TRBV4-2
TGTGCCAGCAGCCTCCTAGCGGGACTAATCTACGAGCAGTACTTC,CASSLLAGLIYEQYF,TRBJ2-7,TRBD2,NA,TRBV7-8
TGTGCCAGCAGCTTAAGACAGTCCACCCGACCATCGAAGACGCAGTATTTT,CASSLRQSTRPSKTQYF,TRBJ2-3,NA,NA,TRBV7-8
TGTGCCAGCAGCTTAAGGCAGGGGCCGAACTATGGCTACACCTTC,CASSLRQGPNYGYTF,TRBJ1-2,NA,NA,TRBV11-2
TGTGCCAGCAGCACGGGACAGGGGGCGTGGACTGAAGCTTTCTTT,CASSTGQGAWTEAFF,TRBJ1-1,TRBD1,NA,TRBV7-2
TGTGCCAGCAGCCCTTGGGACAGGGAGGACTATGGCTACACCTTC,CASSPWDREDYGYTF,TRBJ1-2,TRBD1,NA,TRBV13
TGTGCCAGCAGCTTAGGGACAGGGACTAACTATGGCTACACCTTC,CASSLGTGTNYGYTF,TRBJ1-2,TRBD1,NA,TRBV5-6
TGCGCCAGCAGCTTGGTTATAGCGGGGACCACAGATACGCAGTATTTT,CASSLVIAGTTDTQYF,TRBJ2-3,TRBD2,NA,TRBV5-1
TGTGCCAGCAGCCCGACAGGGGGGGCGGCCTCCTACGAGCAGTACTTC,CASSPTGGAASYEQYF,TRBJ2-7,TRBD1,NA,TRBV4-2
TGCGCCAGCAGTCAATGCGCACTGACAGGGATGAGTGGCTACACCTTC,CASSQCALTGMSGYTF,TRBJ1-2,TRBD1,NA,TRBV23-1
TGCAGCGTTGGGGACAGAACCCACAATGAGCAGTTCTTC,CSVGDRTHNEQFF,TRBJ2-1,TRBD1,NA,TRBV29-1
TGTGCCAGCTCCCCGGACAGGGCTACAGATACGCAGTATTTT,CASSPDRATDTQYF,TRBJ2-3,TRBD1,NA,TRBV28
TGTGCCAGTAGTACTGGAGGGTTCGGGGAGCTGTTTTTT,CASSTGGFGELFF,TRBJ2-2,NA,NA,TRBV19
TGTGCCAGTAGTCTCCGGACTCCCAATGAGCAGTTCTTC,CASSLRTPNEQFF,TRBJ2-1,NA,few,TRBV19
TGTGCCAGCAGTTACTCGGGGCGAACCTACAATGAGCAGTTCTTC,CASSYSGRTYNEQFF,TRBJ2-1,NA,few,TRBV6-2/TRBV6-3
TGTGCCAGCAGTTTCACAGGGAGGGACGGTCAGCCCCAGCATTTT,CASSFTGRDGQPQHF,TRBJ1-5,NA,NA,TRBV5-5
TGTGCCAGCAGCCAACTGGGGGGGACTTACAATGAGCAGTTCTTC,CASSQLGGTYNEQFF,TRBJ2-1,TRBD2,NA,TRBV14
TGTGCCAGCGCAGCCGGACAGTCATTTAGCACAGATACGCAGTATTTT,CASAAGQSFSTDTQYF,TRBJ2-3,NA,NA,TRBV5-4
TGTGCCAGCAGCCCCCAGGGGGTCTACAATGAGCAGTTCTTC,CASSPQGVYNEQFF,TRBJ2-1,TRBD1,NA,TRBV11-2
TGTGCCAGCAGTAATTACGGGGATTCACCCCTCCACTTT,CASSNYGDSPLHF,TRBJ1-6,NA,NA,TRBV6-5
TGTGCCAGCAGTTTACTCACAAACTCGGGACAGGAGGGTGGCTACACCTTC,CASSLLTNSGQEGGYTF,TRBJ1-2,TRBD1,NA,TRBV28
TGTGCCAGCAGCCCACCGGGACAGATCTATGGCTACACCTTC,CASSPPGQIYGYTF,TRBJ1-2,TRBD1,NA,TRBV3-1/TRBV3-2
TGTGCCAGCAGGGGGGACATTGGTTCTAATGAAAAACTGTTTTTT,CASRGDIGSNEKLFF,TRBJ1-4,NA,NA,TRBV27
TGTGCCAGCAGCCTAGGGACAGGGGGTTCACCCCTCCACTTT,CASSLGTGGSPLHF,TRBJ1-6,TRBD1,NA,TRBV5-4
TGTGCCAGCAGAGATACTAGCGGGGGAGAGACCCAGTACTTC,CASRDTSGGETQYF,TRBJ2-5,TRBD2,NA,TRBV3-1/TRBV3-2
TGTGCCAGCTCACCAGAGGACAGGGGGCGGATGTATGAAAAACTGTTTTTT,CASSPEDRGRMYEKLFF,TRBJ1-4,TRBD1,NA,TRBV18
TGTGCCAGCAGCTTAGCGTCTAGCGGGGGCGGTGAGCAGTTCTTC,CASSLASSGGGEQFF,TRBJ2-1,TRBD2,once,TRBV7-6
TGTGCCACCAAGGAAGACTCAGGGGGGACAGATACGCAGTATTTT,CATKEDSGGTDTQYF,TRBJ2-3,NA,NA,TRBV24-1
TGTGCCAGCAGTGAAGCTTTGGCGGGTTTCCAAGAGACCCAGTACTTC,CASSEALAGFQETQYF,TRBJ2-5,NA,once,TRBV2
TGTGCCAGCAGCCCGGAGAGCAGCACAGATACGCAGTATTTT,CASSPESSTDTQYF,TRBJ2-3,NA,NA,TRBV5-4
TGTGCCAGCAGCTCGGACACTACTTATGAAAAACTGTTTTTT,CASSSDTTYEKLFF,TRBJ1-4,NA,NA,TRBV7-9
TGTGCCAGCAGTTTCTCAGGGGTGGGAAATCAGCCCCAGCATTTT,CASSFSGVGNQPQHF,TRBJ1-5,NA,few,TRBV6-2/TRBV6-3
TGTGCCATCAGTGAGTCGGAGGAGCAGTTCTTC,CAISESEEQFF,TRBJ2-1,NA,NA,TRBV10-3
TGTGCCAGCAGCGTAGGACTAGCGGGGAGAACGAACACCGGGGAGCTGTTTTTT,CASSVGLAGRTNTGELFF,TRBJ2-2,TRBD2,NA,TRBV9
TGTGCCAGCAGCTTGTCGGGCTGGCCGGGGATCCTGACTTTC,CASSLSGWPGILTF,TRBJ2-6,NA,NA,TRBV5-8